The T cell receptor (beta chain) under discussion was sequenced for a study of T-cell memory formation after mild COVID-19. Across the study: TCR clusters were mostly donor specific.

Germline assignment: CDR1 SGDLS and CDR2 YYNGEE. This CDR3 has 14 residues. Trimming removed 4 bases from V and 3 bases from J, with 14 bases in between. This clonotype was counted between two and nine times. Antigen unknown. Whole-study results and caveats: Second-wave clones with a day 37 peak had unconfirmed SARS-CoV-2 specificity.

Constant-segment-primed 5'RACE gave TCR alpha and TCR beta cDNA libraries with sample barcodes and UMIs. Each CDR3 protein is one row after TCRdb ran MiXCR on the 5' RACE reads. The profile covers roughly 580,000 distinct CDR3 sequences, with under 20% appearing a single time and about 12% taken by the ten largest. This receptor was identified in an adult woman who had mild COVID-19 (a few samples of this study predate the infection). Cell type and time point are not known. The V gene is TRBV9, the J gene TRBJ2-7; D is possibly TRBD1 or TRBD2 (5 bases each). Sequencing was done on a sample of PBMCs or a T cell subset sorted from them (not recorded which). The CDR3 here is CASSPNPGHYEQYF. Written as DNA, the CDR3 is TGTGCCAGCAGCCCCAACCCGGGGCACTACGAGCAGTACTTC.